One TCR beta chain is described in this entry. The sample belongs to a study of tumor and adjacent non-tumor tissue in lung cancer. Three rounds of nested PCR, following a modified ARM-PCR protocol, produced the TCRbeta library. One entry per CDR3 protein results from TCRdb running MiXCR on the multiplex PCR reads. Of 110,000 or so distinct CDR3 sequences in the sample, approximately 82% were seen once. This sample's RNA came from whole unsorted tissue. Germline values: CDR1 SGHNT, CDR2 YENEEA. The CDR3 loop spans 14 amino acids. The chain carries TRBV11-3 and TRBJ2-1; D possibly matches TRBD1 or TRBD2 (6 bases each). The sample taken for sequencing was lung tumor tissue. The sequence was obtained from an older woman with non-small cell lung cancer. The DNA for the CDR3 is TGTACCACTTCCCTAGGGGGGCCTAACAATGAGCAGTTCTTC. As protein: CTTSLGGPNNEQFF.